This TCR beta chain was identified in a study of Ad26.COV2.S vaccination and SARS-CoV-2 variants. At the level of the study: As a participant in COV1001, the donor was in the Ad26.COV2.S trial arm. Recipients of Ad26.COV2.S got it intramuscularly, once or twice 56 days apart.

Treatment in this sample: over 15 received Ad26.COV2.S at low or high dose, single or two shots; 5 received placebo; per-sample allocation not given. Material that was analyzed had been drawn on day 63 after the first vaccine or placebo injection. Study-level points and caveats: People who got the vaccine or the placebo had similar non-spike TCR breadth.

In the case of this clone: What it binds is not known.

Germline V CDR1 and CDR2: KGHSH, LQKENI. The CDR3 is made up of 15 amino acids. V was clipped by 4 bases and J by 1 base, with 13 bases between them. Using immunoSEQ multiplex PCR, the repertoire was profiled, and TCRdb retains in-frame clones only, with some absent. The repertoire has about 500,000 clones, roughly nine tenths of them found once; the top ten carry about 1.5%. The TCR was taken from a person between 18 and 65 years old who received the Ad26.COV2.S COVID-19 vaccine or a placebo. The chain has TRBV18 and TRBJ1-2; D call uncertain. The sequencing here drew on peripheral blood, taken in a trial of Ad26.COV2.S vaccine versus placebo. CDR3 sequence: CASSLPDTRNYGYTF. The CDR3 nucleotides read TGTGCCAGCTCACTCCCGGATACTCGTAACTATGGCTACACCTTC.